The clone carrying this T cell receptor beta chain was detected ten times or more. TCRdb recomputed calls from the RT-PCR reads with MiXCR, one row per CDR3 protein. The sample has over 400,000 distinct CDR3 sequences; over 10% are singletons. This sample is part of a study of response to subunit inactivated influenza vaccine. Germline loops: CDR1 MNHNS, CDR2 SASEGT. CDR3 length: 14 amino acids. V was trimmed by 2 bases and J by 3 bases, leaving 11 bases between them. V gene TRBV6-1 combines with J gene TRBJ2-7; the D gene could be TRBD1 or TRBD2 (5 bases each). This TCR was recovered from a middle-aged man who received an inactivated influenza vaccine. The sequencing here drew on PBMCs from blood, taken 35 to 45 days after vaccination. CDR3 coding DNA: TGTGCCAGCAGTGAACGCCGGGGCCACTACGAGCAGTACTTC. It yields the protein CASSERRGHYEQYF.